This TCR beta chain was obtained from a study of blood T cell repertoires in COVID-19. Germline CDR1 LGHDT, CDR2 YNNKEL (reference sequence). This CDR3 has 14 amino acids. Unmatched junction bases numbered 2, after V lost 4 bases and J lost 4 bases. Sequencing was performed with immunoSEQ multiplex PCR; in TCRdb, only in-frame clones are kept and a portion is missing. Of some 320,000 clones in the sample, about 89% were seen once. This clonotype was sampled from a young woman who had recovered from COVID-19. This chain connects TRBV3-1 (or the pseudogene TRBV3-2) to TRBJ2-2; TRBD2 matches 8 bases. The material sequenced was PBMCs or T cells enriched from blood (not recorded which). CDR3 region: CASSLRGGTGELFF. The CDR3 bases are TGTGCCAGCAGCCTTCGGGGGGGCACCGGGGAGCTGTTTTTT.